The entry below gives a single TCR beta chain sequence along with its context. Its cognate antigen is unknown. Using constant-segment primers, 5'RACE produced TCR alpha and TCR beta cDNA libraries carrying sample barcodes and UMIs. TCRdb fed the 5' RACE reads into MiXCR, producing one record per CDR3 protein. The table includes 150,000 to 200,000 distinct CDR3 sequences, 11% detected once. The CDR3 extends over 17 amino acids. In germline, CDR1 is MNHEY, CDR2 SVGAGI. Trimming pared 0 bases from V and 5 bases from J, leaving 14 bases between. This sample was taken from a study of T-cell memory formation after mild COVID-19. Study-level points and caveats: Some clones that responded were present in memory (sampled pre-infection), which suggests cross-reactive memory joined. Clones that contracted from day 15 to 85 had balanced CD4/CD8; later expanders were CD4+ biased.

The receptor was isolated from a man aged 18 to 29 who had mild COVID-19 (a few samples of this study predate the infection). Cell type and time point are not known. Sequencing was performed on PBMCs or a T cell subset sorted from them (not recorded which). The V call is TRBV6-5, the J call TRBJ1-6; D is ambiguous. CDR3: CASSYSIRTLHNSPLHF. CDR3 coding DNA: TGTGCCAGCAGTTACTCGATCCGGACGCTTCATAATTCACCCCTCCACTTT.